This T cell receptor (beta chain) was captured by sequencing in a study of blood T cell repertoires in COVID-19. At the level of the study: Sites in the United States, Italy and Spain provided acute and convalescent COVID-19 samples. T cells, B-cell-depleted T cells, or PBMCs provided the cDNA or gDNA that served as material.

This clone appeared once. V lost 4 bases and J 3 bases, leaving 12 bases between the germline ends. Germline V lookup: CDR1 LNHDA, CDR2 SQIVND (reference sequence). CDR3 size: 14 residues. As originally analysed: The assay estimated nucleated cells by amplifying reference gene primers. Sequenced by immunoSEQ multiplex PCR; TCRdb stores in-frame clones only, minus some. Clonal size and the V and J genes are those of that table, whereas D and trimming came from the DNA. The data show some 50,000 clones, about nine tenths seen once. Sequenced sample: peripheral blood. This sequence was found in a man aged 40-55 years with acute or convalescent COVID-19. V usage is TRBV19 and J usage is TRBJ2-5; D uncertain. The DNA of the CDR3 is TGTGCCAGTAGTACCCCCGGTGCGGAAGAGACCCAGTACTTC. It encodes CASSTPGAEETQYF.